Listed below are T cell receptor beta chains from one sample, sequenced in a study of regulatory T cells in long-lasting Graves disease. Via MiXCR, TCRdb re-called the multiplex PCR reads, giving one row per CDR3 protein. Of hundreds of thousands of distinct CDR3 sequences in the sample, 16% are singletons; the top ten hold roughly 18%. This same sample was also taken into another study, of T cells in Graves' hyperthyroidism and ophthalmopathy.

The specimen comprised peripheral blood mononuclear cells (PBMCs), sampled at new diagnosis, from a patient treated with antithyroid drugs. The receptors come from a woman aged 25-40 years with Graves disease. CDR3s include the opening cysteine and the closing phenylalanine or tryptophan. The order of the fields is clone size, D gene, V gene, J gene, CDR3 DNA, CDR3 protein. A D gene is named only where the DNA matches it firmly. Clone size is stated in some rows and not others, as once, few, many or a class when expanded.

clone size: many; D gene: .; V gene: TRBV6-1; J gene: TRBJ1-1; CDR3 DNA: TGTGCCAGCATATGGGGAGGGGCAGACACTGAAGCTTTCTTT; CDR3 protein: CASIWGGADTEAFF
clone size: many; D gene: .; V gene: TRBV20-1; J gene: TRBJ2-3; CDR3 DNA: TGCAGTGCTAGTAACAGTAATTTT; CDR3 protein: CSASNSNF
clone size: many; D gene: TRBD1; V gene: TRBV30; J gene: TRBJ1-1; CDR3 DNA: TGTGCCTGGAGCACTAACCTCGACAGGGTGGACACTGAAGCTTTCTTT; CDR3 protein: CAWSTNLDRVDTEAFF
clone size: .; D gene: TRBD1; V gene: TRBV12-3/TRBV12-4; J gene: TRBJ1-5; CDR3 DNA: TGTGCCTGCGACAGGGTTAGCAATCAGCCCCAGCATTTT; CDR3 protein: CACDRVSNQPQHF
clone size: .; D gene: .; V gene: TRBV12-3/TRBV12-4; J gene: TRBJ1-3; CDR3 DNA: TGTGCCAGCAGTTGGGCTGGAAACACCATATATTTT; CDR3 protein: CASSWAGNTIYF
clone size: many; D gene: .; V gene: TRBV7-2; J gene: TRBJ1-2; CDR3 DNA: TGTGCCAGCAGCTTGGGGCAGATCAACTATGGCTACACCTTC; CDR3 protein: CASSLGQINYGYTF
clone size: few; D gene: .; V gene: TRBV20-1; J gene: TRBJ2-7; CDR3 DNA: TGCAGTGTACTAACGGGGCAGGGGAGATACGAGCAGTACTTC; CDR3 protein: CSVLTGQGRYEQYF
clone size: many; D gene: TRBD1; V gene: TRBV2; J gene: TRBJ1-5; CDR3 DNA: TGTGCCAGCAGCGAGAGACAGGGCGGCAATCAGCCCCAGCATTTT; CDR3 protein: CASSERQGGNQPQHF
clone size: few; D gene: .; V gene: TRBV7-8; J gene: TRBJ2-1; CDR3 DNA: TGTGCCAGCACCAACCCCGGGGTTTACAATGAGCAGTTCTTC; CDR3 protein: CASTNPGVYNEQFF
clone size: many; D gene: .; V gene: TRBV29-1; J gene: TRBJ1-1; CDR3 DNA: TGCAGCGTTGAAGTGACCTACCCCGAGGCTTTCTTT; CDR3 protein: CSVEVTYPEAFF
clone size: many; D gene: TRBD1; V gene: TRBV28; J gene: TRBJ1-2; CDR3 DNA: TGTGCCAGCAGTCCGGACAGGCTCGGAGGCTACACCTTC; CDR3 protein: CASSPDRLGGYTF
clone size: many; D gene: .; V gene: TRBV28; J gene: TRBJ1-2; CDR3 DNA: TGTGCCAGCAGTTTGGCAGGGTACGGCTACACCTTC; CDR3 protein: CASSLAGYGYTF
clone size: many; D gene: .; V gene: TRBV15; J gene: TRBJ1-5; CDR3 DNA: TGTGCCACCAGCAGAGTAGAAAATCAGCCCCAGCATTTT; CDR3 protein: CATSRVENQPQHF
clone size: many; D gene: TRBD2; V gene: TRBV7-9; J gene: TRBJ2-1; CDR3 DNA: TGTGCCAGCAGCTCCGGACTAGCGGGAGCAAATGAGCAGTTCTTC; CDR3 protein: CASSSGLAGANEQFF
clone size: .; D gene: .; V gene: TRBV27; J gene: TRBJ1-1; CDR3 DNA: TGTGCCAGTTCCTACCTTACAGGGTCGGCTGAAGCTTTCTTT; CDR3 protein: CASSYLTGSAEAFF
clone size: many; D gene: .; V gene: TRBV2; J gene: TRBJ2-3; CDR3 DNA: TGTGCCAGCGGGGTCCGCACAGATACGCAGTATTTT; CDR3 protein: CASGVRTDTQYF
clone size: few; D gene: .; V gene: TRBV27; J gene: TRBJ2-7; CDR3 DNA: TGTGCCAGCAGTTTAAAACTCACCTACGAGCAGTACTTC; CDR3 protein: CASSLKLTYEQYF
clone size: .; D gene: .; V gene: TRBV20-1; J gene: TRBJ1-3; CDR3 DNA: TGCAGTGCCGAGGTCGGGAACACCATATATTTT; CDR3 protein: CSAEVGNTIYF
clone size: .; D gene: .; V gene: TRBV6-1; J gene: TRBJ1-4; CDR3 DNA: TGTGCCAGCAGTGAATACAGTAATGAAAAACTGTTTTTT; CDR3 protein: CASSEYSNEKLFF
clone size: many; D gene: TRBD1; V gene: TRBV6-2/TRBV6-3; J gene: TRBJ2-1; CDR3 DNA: TGTGCCAGCAGTTGGGGACAGGAGAATGAGCAGTTCTTC; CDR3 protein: CASSWGQENEQFF
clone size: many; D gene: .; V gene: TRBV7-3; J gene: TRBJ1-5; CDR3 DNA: TGTGCCAGCAGCTTAAGAGGCAAGGCCCGTTTTTTAGGCAATCAGCCCCAGCATTTT; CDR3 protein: CASSLRGKARFLGNQPQHF
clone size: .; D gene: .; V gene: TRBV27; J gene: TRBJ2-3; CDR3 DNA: TGTGCCAGCAGTTTATCGTACGAGCGGCCTAGCACAGATACGCAGTATTTT; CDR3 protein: CASSLSYERPSTDTQYF
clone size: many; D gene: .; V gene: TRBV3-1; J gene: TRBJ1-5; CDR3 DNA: TGTGCCAGCAGCCAAGGACACAAGAATCAGCCCCAGCATTTT; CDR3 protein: CASSQGHKNQPQHF
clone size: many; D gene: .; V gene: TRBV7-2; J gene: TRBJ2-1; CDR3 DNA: TGTGCCAGCAGCGCGTTAAGGGGTGAGCAGTTCTTC; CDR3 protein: CASSALRGEQFF
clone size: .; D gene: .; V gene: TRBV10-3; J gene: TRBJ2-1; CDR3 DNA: TGTGCCACCTCCTGGGGGAGCAAGGGATACAATGAGCAGTTCTTC; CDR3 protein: CATSWGSKGYNEQFF
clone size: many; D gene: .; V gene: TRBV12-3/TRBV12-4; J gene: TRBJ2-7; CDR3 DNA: TGTGCCAGCAGTGGATCGGATCGGACAGCCATACAGTACTTC; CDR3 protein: CASSGSDRTAIQYF
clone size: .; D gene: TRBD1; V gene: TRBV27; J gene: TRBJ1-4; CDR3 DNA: TGTGCCAGCAGTTCCTTAAGGACAGGGCCCGAGCGAAAACTGTTTTTT; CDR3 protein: CASSSLRTGPERKLFF